A selection of T cell receptor beta chains follows, all from one sample in a study of spatial heterogeneity in lung cancer. A single record per CDR3 protein comes from TCRdb applying MiXCR to the 5' RACE reads. This table holds 7,500 to 9,000 distinct CDR3 sequences, approximately 9.8% found once. The source material was normal lung tissue next to the tumor, sampled at surgery. The source is a male donor with early-stage non-small cell lung cancer. The CDR3 runs from the conserved cysteine through the conserved F or W. Each record gives: V gene, CDR3 protein.

TRBV6-2/TRBV6-3 CASTYRDGVLPGANVLTF
TRBV2 CASSGVANTGELFF
TRBV11-1 CASSSDGGAREQFF
TRBV20-1 CSASGPSSYNSPLHF
TRBV29-1 CSAILAAYTDTQYF
TRBV5-4 CASSPVAGASETQYF
TRBV12-3/TRBV12-4 CASSLTAKNIQYF
TRBV7-7 CASSPLAGVVGTQYF
TRBV27 CASSKGLAGGWDEQFF
TRBV20-1 CSAELGGEQYF
TRBV20-1 CSARGVVAGYTYEQYF
TRBV5-1 CASSGYSPYEQYF
TRBV28 CASSLLPSPLHF
TRBV10-3 CAIGTGGELFF
TRBV20-1 CSAGGGVNTGELFF
TRBV7-2 CASSLGQGKNYGYTF
TRBV4-1 CASSQGGMGNQPQHF
TRBV6-2/TRBV6-3 CASSYVGLDNQPQHF
TRBV3-1 CASSLPGGADTQYF
TRBV20-1 CSATGNYGYTF
TRBV20-1 CSADDLADNTDTQYF
TRBV7-3 CASSLGTVYNEQFF
TRBV30 CAWSPRETQYF
TRBV5-4 CASSFDRGRMETQYF